These T cell receptor beta chains were read from a single sample in a study of T cells after yellow fever vaccination. In TCRdb, the 5' RACE reads were re-called with MiXCR into one record per CDR3 protein. The repertoire consists of about 340,000 distinct CDR3 sequences, with about 4% occurring once and the leading ten covering 20% to 25%. This specimen was PBMCs, taken 5 days after the yellow fever booster vaccination. These TCRs come from a man aged 18 to 30 who received the YFV17D yellow fever vaccine. The CDR3 runs from the conserved cysteine through the conserved F or W. Each record gives: V gene, J gene, clone size, CDR3 length, D gene, CDR3 DNA, CDR3 protein. D genes are given only for firm matches. Rows may omit the clone size; those that give it use once, few, many or a size class.

>TRBV20-1|TRBJ2-6|few|15|-
TGCAGTGCTAGAGATCGCCGCGCTGGGGCCAACGTCCTGACTTTC
CSARDRRAGANVLTF
>TRBV4-1|TRBJ2-1|many|17|-
TGCGCCAGCAGCCGGTTAGGGACGGAAACCCTTTACAATGAGCAGTTCTTC
CASSRLGTETLYNEQFF
>TRBV6-5|TRBJ1-2|many|16|-
TGTGCCTGCCACTCCGGGGCCATATCGAGGATAGATGGCTACACCTTC
CACHSGAISRIDGYTF
>TRBV18|TRBJ2-7|-|15|-
TGTGCCAGCTCACCGGCGGGGGCAGGGGGTAACGAGCAGTACTTC
CASSPAGAGGNEQYF
>TRBV12-3/TRBV12-4|TRBJ2-2|many|13|-
TGTGCCAGCAGCCCTCTTAACACCGGGGAGCTGTTTTTT
CASSPLNTGELFF
>TRBV6-5|TRBJ1-1|many|14|-
TGTGCCAGCACTTCCCTCAGCGGGGGCACTGAAGCTTTCTTT
CASTSLSGGTEAFF
>TRBV10-3|TRBJ1-2|-|13|-
TGTGCCATCAGTGTACAGCCCGGCTATGGCTACACCTTC
CAISVQPGYGYTF
>TRBV7-2|TRBJ1-5|few|16|-
TGTGCCAGCAGCTTAGCTGGCAGGAGGAACAATCAGCCCCAGCATTTT
CASSLAGRRNNQPQHF
>TRBV29-1|TRBJ2-5|many|13|-
TGCAGCGTTGAGCTGACCGGGGGAGAGACCCAGTACTTC
CSVELTGGETQYF
>TRBV5-5|TRBJ2-1|few|18|TRBD2
TGTGCCAGCAGCTTGGCCCCCCGCGGGGGGGCGGTCTACAATGAGCAGTTCTTC
CASSLAPRGGAVYNEQFF
>TRBV7-9|TRBJ2-2|many|14|-
TGTGCCAGCAGCTTGAGGGGGTCGTCCGGGGAGCTGTTTTTT
CASSLRGSSGELFF
>TRBV5-6|TRBJ2-5|-|14|-
TGTGCCAGCACCCTGCAGGGGCTACAAGAGACCCAGTACTTC
CASTLQGLQETQYF
>TRBV7-2|TRBJ2-3|many|16|TRBD2
TGTGCCAGCAGCTTAAGGGGCGGGGGATACACAGATACGCAGTATTTT
CASSLRGGGYTDTQYF
>TRBV7-2|TRBJ1-1|many|15|TRBD1
TGTGCCAGCAGCCCCCAAGACAGGGCGAACACTGAAGCTTTCTTT
CASSPQDRANTEAFF
>TRBV6-1|TRBJ2-1|many|15|-
TGTGCCAGCAGGGAGGGACAGAACTATTACAATGAGCAGTTCTTC
CASREGQNYYNEQFF
>TRBV6-5|TRBJ1-6|few|14|-
TGTGCCAGCAGTTTGACAGGTCGTAATTCACCCCTCCACTTT
CASSLTGRNSPLHF
>TRBV12-3/TRBV12-4|TRBJ2-2|-|20|-
TGTGCCAGCACCACGTTGTCCGGAGGGCGGCCGAATGAGAACACCGGGGAGCTGTTTTTT
CASTTLSGGRPNENTGELFF
>TRBV5-5|TRBJ1-1|many|15|-
TGTGCCAGCAGCGAGGGCGCTCCGGGGGGCACTGAAGCTTTCTTT
CASSEGAPGGTEAFF
>TRBV11-2|TRBJ2-5|-|14|-
TGTGCCAGCAGTTATAGACCGGGCAGGGATACCCAGTACTTC
CASSYRPGRDTQYF
>TRBV5-1|TRBJ2-1|many|16|TRBD2
TGCGCCAGCAGCTTGGAGGGGACTAGCTTATACAATGAGCAGTTCTTC
CASSLEGTSLYNEQFF
>TRBV6-5|TRBJ1-6|few|12|-
TGTGCCAGCAACCTCGGTGGTGGGCCCCTCCACTTT
CASNLGGGPLHF
>TRBV20-1|TRBJ2-2|few|15|TRBD1
TGCAGTGCTTCCGACAGGGGTTTTAACACCGGGGAGCTGTTTTTT
CSASDRGFNTGELFF
>TRBV6-6|TRBJ2-1|few|14|-
TGTGCCAGCAGTTACTCGGCAGCGGGCAATGAGCAGTTCTTC
CASSYSAAGNEQFF
>TRBV20-1|TRBJ2-7|many|15|TRBD1
TGCAGTGCTAGAGATGGGGACAGGGGGTCGGGCGAGCAGTACTTC
CSARDGDRGSGEQYF
>TRBV20-1|TRBJ2-7|few|13|-
TGCAGTGCTAGAGCGTTAGGGTTTGGCGAGCAGTACTTC
CSARALGFGEQYF
>TRBV13|TRBJ2-1|few|14|-
TGTGCCAGCAGCTTCGGGGACCCTACCAATGAGCAGTTCTTC
CASSFGDPTNEQFF
>TRBV3-1|TRBJ1-2|few|14|TRBD1
TGTGCCAGCAGCCAAGACTGGGCAGGGGGCGTCTGCACCTTC
CASSQDWAGGVCTF
>TRBV11-2|TRBJ2-7|few|17|-
TGTGCCAGCAGCTTAAAATGGGGGGGACAGGCGACCTACGAGCAGTACTTC
CASSLKWGGQATYEQYF
>TRBV5-1|TRBJ1-6|-|17|-
TGCGCCAGCAGCTTCTCCTTTAACCGCCGAGGTAATTCACCCCTCCACTTT
CASSFSFNRRGNSPLHF
>TRBV5-4|TRBJ2-2|-|16|TRBD2
TGTGCCAGCAGCTTGGCCGAGGCGGGGGGCACCGGGGAGCTGTTTTTT
CASSLAEAGGTGELFF
>TRBV10-3|TRBJ2-3|many|15|-
TGTGCCATCAGTGGGGACGGGGCTGGCGGGGATACGCAGTATTTT
CAISGDGAGGDTQYF
>TRBV5-1|TRBJ1-2|many|12|-
TGCGCCAGCAGCCGAGGTGAGGATGGCTACACCTTC
CASSRGEDGYTF
>TRBV14|TRBJ1-2|few|19|-
TGTGCCAGCAGCCAAGAAAGGTCCGGGGCCGTACCCCTGGTCTATGGCTACACCTTC
CASSQERSGAVPLVYGYTF
>TRBV13|TRBJ2-1|few|12|-
TGTGCCAGCAGCTCGACGTTGGATGAGCAGTTCTTC
CASSSTLDEQFF
>TRBV7-2|TRBJ1-6|few|16|-
TGTGCCAGCAGCTTAGTATATAGCAGGGGAGGCTCACCCCTCCACTTT
CASSLVYSRGGSPLHF
>TRBV29-1|TRBJ2-5|many|16|-
TGCAGCTCGTTTCGGCCGGGGGCCGCCTCCCAAGAGACCCAGTACTTC
CSSFRPGAASQETQYF
>TRBV11-2|TRBJ2-5|-|16|TRBD1
TGTGCCAGCAGCTTCTTCCCACCGCAACAGGGGGAGACCCAGTACTTC
CASSFFPPQQGETQYF
>TRBV5-5|TRBJ2-5|few|17|TRBD1
TGTGCCAGCAGCTTGGGAGGGACAGCCTTGTACCAAGAGACCCAGTACTTC
CASSLGGTALYQETQYF
>TRBV5-1|TRBJ2-5|many|14|TRBD1
TGCGCCAGCAGCCTGAGAGGGGGCGCGAAGACCCAGTACTTC
CASSLRGGAKTQYF
>TRBV6-5|TRBJ2-2|-|15|TRBD1
TGTGCCAGCAGCTTACAGGGGGCATACTCCGGGGAGCTGTTTTTT
CASSLQGAYSGELFF
>TRBV5-1|TRBJ2-3|few|14|-
TGCGCCAGCAGCACCGATCAAAGCACAGATACGCAGTATTTT
CASSTDQSTDTQYF
>TRBV10-3|TRBJ1-1|-|14|-
TGTGCCATCAGTGGAGTGGACTCGAACACTGAAGCTTTCTTT
CAISGVDSNTEAFF
>TRBV4-1|TRBJ1-5|many|13|-
TGCGCCAGCAGCCAAGGGAGGGCCCAGCCCCAGCATTTT
CASSQGRAQPQHF
>TRBV7-3|TRBJ2-3|many|13|-
TGTGCCAGCAGCTTAAGCGCTTCAGATACGCAGTATTTT
CASSLSASDTQYF
>TRBV14|TRBJ2-7|-|14|-
TGTGCCAGCAGCCAAGGCAGAGAGAACTACGAGCAGTACTTC
CASSQGRENYEQYF
>TRBV20-1|TRBJ1-3|few|15|-
TGCAGTGCTTTTATGCCCGGGGGGTCTGGAAACACCATATATTTT
CSAFMPGGSGNTIYF
>TRBV5-1|TRBJ2-3|-|17|TRBD2
TGCGCCAGCAGCGCCCTGACTAGCGGGGCCACGTCGGATACGCAGTATTTT
CASSALTSGATSDTQYF
>TRBV30|TRBJ2-1|few|13|-
TGTGCCTGGAGTTCCCGGGCCCCCAATGAGCAGTTCTTC
CAWSSRAPNEQFF
>TRBV3-1|TRBJ1-1|-|15|-
TGTGCCAGCAGCCCAACAGGGAACCGACGGACTGAAGCTTTCTTT
CASSPTGNRRTEAFF
>TRBV29-1|TRBJ2-1|few|14|TRBD1
TGCAGCGTGGAGGGACAGGGGAATAGGAATGAGCAGTTCTTC
CSVEGQGNRNEQFF
>TRBV20-1|TRBJ2-1|-|14|TRBD1
TGCAGTGCTAGAGATCCTGACAGGGACAATGAGCAGTTCTTC
CSARDPDRDNEQFF
>TRBV6-2/TRBV6-3|TRBJ2-2|many|14|-
TGTGCCAGCAATTTTAACTGGAACACCGGGGAGCTGTTTTTT
CASNFNWNTGELFF
>TRBV18|TRBJ2-3|few|17|-
TGTGCCAGCTCATCGCAAATGACAGTATTGGTAGCAGATACGCAGTATTTT
CASSSQMTVLVADTQYF